This T cell receptor beta chain was recorded in a study of blood T cell repertoires in COVID-19. Profiling relied on immunoSEQ multiplex PCR, and the TCRdb table lists in-frame clones only, not all of them. The data show 250,000 to 350,000 clones, approximately 86% seen once. The CDR3 is made up of 16 amino acids. Germline loops: CDR1 LNHDA, CDR2 SQIVND (reference sequence). The V and J ends lost 2 bases and 6 bases respectively, with 20 bases between them. The genes are TRBV19 and TRBJ2-7; weak D call: TRBD2 (6 bases). The TCR originated in a woman aged 65 to 85 with COVID-19, enrolled during active disease. Sequencing used peripheral blood. CDR3 in DNA: TGTGCCAGTAGTATAATAACAGCGGGCCTGACACTCGAGCAGTACTTC. This encodes CASSIITAGLTLEQYF.